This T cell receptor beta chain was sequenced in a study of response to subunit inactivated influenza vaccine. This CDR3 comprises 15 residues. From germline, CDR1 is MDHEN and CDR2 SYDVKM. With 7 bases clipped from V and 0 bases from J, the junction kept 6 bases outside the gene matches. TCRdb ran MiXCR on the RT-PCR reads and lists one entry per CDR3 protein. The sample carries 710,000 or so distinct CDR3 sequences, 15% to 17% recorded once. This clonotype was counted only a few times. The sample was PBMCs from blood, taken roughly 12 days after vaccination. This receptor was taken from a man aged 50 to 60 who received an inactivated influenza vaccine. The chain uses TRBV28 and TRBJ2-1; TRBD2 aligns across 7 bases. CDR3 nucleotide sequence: TGTGCCAGCACCAAAGGCGGGAGCTCCTACAATGAGCAGTTCTTC. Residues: CASTKGGSSYNEQFF.